These 26 T cell receptor beta chains were all obtained from the same sample, sequenced in a study of vaccination effects on CD4 cells after COVID-19. Antigen-specific CD4+ T cells expanded by the ViraFEST assay with viral peptide pools were then sequenced. It was after around eleven days of culture that CD4+ T cells were isolated. The table came from immunoSEQ multiplex PCR; TCRdb's copy has only in-frame clones and leaves some out. The data contain about 54,000 clones, roughly 80% of them singletons. No antigens are known for them. The sequencing used CD4+ T cells from PBMCs cultured with HCoV-229E spike peptides, collected before COVID-19 vaccination. The source of these receptors is a human donor who received a COVID-19 vaccine.

The chain is built from TRBV5-6 and TRBJ2-1, with TRBD1 matching over 7 bases. The germline V gene has CDR1 SGHDT and CDR2 YYEEEE. V trimming: 4 bases; J trimming: 4 bases; junction bases outside the gene matches: 11. The CDR3 consists of 16 residues. Here the CDR3 reads CASSPTGSAFYNEQFF. CDR3 nucleotides: TGTGCCAGCAGCCCGACAGGGTCCGCCTTTTACAATGAGCAGTTCTTC.

V and J are TRBV3-1 (or the pseudogene TRBV3-2) and TRBJ2-3; possible D gene TRBD1, 6 bases. The CDR3 is 14 residues long. CDR1 is LGHDT and CDR2 is YNNKEL in the germline V gene (reference sequence). Trimming took off 1 base at V and 6 bases at J, with 11 bases between the two ends. CDR3: CASSQGGPSDTQYF. The CDR3 region has the DNA TGTGCCAGCAGCCAAGGGGGGCCCTCTGATACGCAGTATTTT.

The genes are TRBV18 and TRBJ1-2, with TRBD1 identical over 7 bases. The germline V gene encodes CDR1 KGHSH and CDR2 LQKENI. With V trimmed by 2 bases and J by 5 bases, 5 bases remained unmatched. The CDR3 spans 14 residues. This CDR3 is CASSPDREVYGYTF. The CDR3 DNA reads as TGTGCCAGCTCACCAGACAGGGAAGTATATGGCTACACCTTC.

The chain recombines TRBV7-2 with TRBJ1-2; TRBD1 matches at 8 bases. CDR1 is SGHTA and CDR2 is FQGNSA in the germline V gene. The CDR3 sequence is 14 residues long. With 8 bases clipped from V and 4 bases from J, the junction kept 9 bases outside the gene matches. CDR3 sequence: CASGDRFPSYGYTF. The CDR3 DNA reads TGTGCCAGCGGGGACAGGTTCCCTTCCTATGGCTACACCTTC.

The chain carries TRBV2 and TRBJ1-1; no definite D call. Germline V gives CDR1 SNHLY, CDR2 FYNNEI. The V gene lost 3 bases and the J gene lost 1 base, with 6 bases spanning the gap. The CDR3 has 13 amino acids. CDR3 nucleotides: TGTGCCAGCAGTGAGGAAAGGAACACTGAAGCTTTCTTT. This encodes CASSEERNTEAFF.

This clone came up a few times. This chain connects TRBV19 to TRBJ1-4; no clear D gene. The CDR3 sequence is 13 residues long. Germline lookup yields CDR1 LNHDA and CDR2 SQIVND (reference sequence). The ends were cut back, 6 bases at V and 8 bases at J, with 13 bases in the middle. CDR3 nucleotides: TGTGCCAGTAGCCCGTCGGGCCCCGAAAAACTGTTTTTT. Its protein product is CASSPSGPEKLFF.

This rearrangement joins TRBV6-5 to TRBJ2-5, with D possibly called TRBD1 or TRBD2 (5 bases each). CDR3 length equals 14 residues. Trimming cost V 6 bases and J 5 bases, with 16 bases left between them. Germline CDR1 is MNHEY and CDR2 is SVGAGI. CDR3: CASRKSSGTETQYF. The CDR3, as DNA: TGTGCCAGCAGAAAATCCTCAGGGACGGAGACCCAGTACTTC.

This clone was seen a handful of times. The rearrangement links TRBV27 to TRBJ1-6, with D possibly TRBD1 on 6 matching bases. Per germline, CDR1 MNHEY and CDR2 SMNVEV (reference sequence). Deletions cut 7 bases from V and 9 bases from J, with 16 bases between. The CDR3 consists of 14 residues. As DNA, the CDR3 is TGTGCCAGCACAACAGGGTGGGGAGGTTCACCCCTCCACTTT. This translates into CASTTGWGGSPLHF.

The J gene is TRBJ1-4, the V gene TRBV6-6, with 7 bases that match TRBD1. This CDR3 region has 16 residues. Per the germline V gene, CDR1 is MNHNY and CDR2 is SVGAGI (reference sequence). Trimming took 4 bases from V and 3 from J; bases not matched to a gene: 8. This chain's CDR3 is CASSWGQGGPNEKLFF. Written as DNA, the CDR3 is TGTGCCAGCAGTTGGGGGCAGGGGGGTCCTAATGAAAAACTGTTTTTT.

The J gene is TRBJ1-5, the V gene TRBV19; tentatively, D is TRBD1 (6 bases). The CDR3 totals 16 residues. The V gene lost 4 bases and the J gene lost 7 bases, with 20 bases spanning the gap. Germline lookup yields CDR1 LNHDA and CDR2 SQIVND (reference sequence). CDR3 amino acids: CASSNGGATGRQPQHF. CDR3 sequence (DNA): TGTGCCAGTAGTAATGGGGGGGCTACGGGTAGGCAGCCCCAGCATTTT.

V gene TRBV29-1 combines with J gene TRBJ2-3, with unresolved D. This CDR3 spans 14 amino acids. V lost 1 base to trimming and J lost 0 bases, with 8 bases between them. From germline, CDR1 is SQVTM and CDR2 ANQGSEA. CDR3 DNA: TGCAGCGTTGAAGTCAGGAGAAGCACAGATACGCAGTATTTT. Amino acids: CSVEVRRSTDTQYF.

This chain links TRBV10-1 with TRBJ2-3, with D uncertain. Trimming removed 0 bases from V and 6 bases from J, with 7 bases in between. The length of the CDR3 is 13 residues. Germline CDR1 and CDR2: WNHNN and SYGVQD (reference sequence). The CDR3 DNA reads as TGCGCCAGCAGTGAGTCGAGTACTGATACGCAGTATTTT. Amino acids: CASSESSTDTQYF.

The chain joins TRBV7-2 to TRBJ2-7, with a tentative D call TRBD1 (5 bases). CDR3 length equals 15 residues. Trimming shortened V by 1 base and J by 1 base, and 11 bases separated the two germline ends. Germline lookup yields CDR1 SGHTA and CDR2 FQGNSA. The DNA of the CDR3 is TGTGCCAGCAGCTTAGAGCAGGGCCAATCCTACGAGCAGTACGTC. This encodes CASSLEQGQSYEQYV.

This chain uses TRBV5-1 with TRBJ2-7; 8 nucleotides align to TRBD1. Per the germline V gene, CDR1 is SGHRS and CDR2 is YFSETQ. V trimming: 0 bases; J trimming: 4 bases; junction bases outside the gene matches: 12. CDR3 length equals 17 residues. CDR3 in DNA: TGCGCCAGCAGCTTGGGACCTCCGGGGACAGGACAATACGAGCAGTACGTC. Amino acid sequence: CASSLGPPGTGQYEQYV.

This rearrangement joins TRBV24-1 to TRBJ1-1; no firm D call. The CDR3 is 15 amino acids. Germline assignment: CDR1 KGHDR and CDR2 SFDVKD. V gave up 0 bases and J gave up 0 bases, with 7 bases separating them. The CDR3 region has the DNA TGTGCCACCAGTGATTTGGGCCGGATGAACACTGAAGCTTTCTTT. Encoded protein: CATSDLGRMNTEAFF.

The V call is TRBV29-1, the J call TRBJ2-3; perhaps D is TRBD1 or TRBD2 (5 bases each). CDR3 length: 17 residues. Trimming took off 4 bases at V and 1 base at J, with 21 bases between the two ends. From germline, CDR1 is SQVTM and CDR2 ANQGSEA. As DNA, the CDR3 is TGCAGCGTTGTGCCCAGCTCGGGACCATCCGGCACAGATACGCAGTATTTT. Protein product: CSVVPSSGPSGTDTQYF.

This clone was seen just once. CDR3 sequence (DNA): TGTGCCAGCAGCAAAGGGGCTCTTTACGAGCAGTACGTC. Its translation: CASSKGALYEQYV. The chain employs TRBV21-1 and TRBJ2-7; the D segment call TRBD1 is taken from the table without a DNA check. TRBV21-1 is deemed a pseudogene. The CDR3 length is 13 residues.

This clone was detected only a few times. The V gene is TRBV7-2, the J gene TRBJ1-5; 8 bases fit TRBD1. Germline assignment: CDR1 SGHTA and CDR2 FQGNSA. This CDR3 is 14 amino acids long. Trimming took 5 bases from V and 3 from J; bases not matched to a gene: 3. The CDR3 loop is CASSAGGSNQPQHF. The CDR3, as DNA: TGTGCCAGCAGCGCAGGGGGCTCCAATCAGCCCCAGCATTTT. Filled out from reference TRBV7-2 and TRBJ1-5, the complete variable domain reads GAGVSQSPSNKVTEKGKDVELRCDPISGHTALYWYRQSLGQGLEFLIYFQGNSAPDKSGLPSDRFSAERTGGSVSTLTIQRTQQEDSAVYLCASSAGGSNQPQHFGDGTRLSIL.

The genes are TRBV20-1 and TRBJ2-3, with D possibly being TRBD2 (6 bases). Germline V gives CDR1 DFQATT, CDR2 SNEGSKA (reference sequence). The CDR3 runs 10 residues. Deletions cut 4 bases from V and 14 bases from J, with 13 bases between. The CDR3 region is CSATRDLPYF. The CDR3 nucleotides are TGCAGTGCTACCAGGGACTTGCCGTATTTT.

This clone has just one count. DNA for the CDR3: TGTGCCAGCACCGTACGGGGGATTAACTATGGCTACACCTTC. Translation gives CASTVRGINYGYTF. The chain has TRBV28 and TRBJ1-2, with D possibly matching TRBD1 (5 bases). The ends were cut back, 7 bases at V and 1 base at J, with 13 bases in the middle. The CDR3 length is 14 residues. Germline loops: CDR1 MDHEN, CDR2 SYDVKM.

This clone has only a few counts. The V gene is TRBV7-3, the J gene TRBJ1-2, with a tentative D call TRBD1 (5 bases). Germline values: CDR1 SGHTA, CDR2 FQGTGA. The length of the CDR3 is 13 residues. V lost 4 bases and J lost 6, with 12 bases in between. Here the CDR3 reads CASSSLQGDGYTF. The CDR3 DNA reads as TGTGCCAGCAGCTCACTGCAGGGCGATGGCTACACCTTC.

The gene calls are TRBV7-2 and TRBJ2-1; 9 nucleotides agree with TRBD1. CDR3 length: 14 amino acids. The germline V gene has CDR1 SGHTA and CDR2 FQGNSA. With 6 bases clipped from V and 5 bases from J, the junction kept 5 bases outside the gene matches. Written as DNA, the CDR3 is TGTGCCAGCAGGGGACAGGGTAGGGACAATGAGCAGTTCTTC. As protein: CASRGQGRDNEQFF.

The V and J genes are TRBV6-2 or TRBV6-3 and TRBJ1-1, with D maybe TRBD1 (5 bases). Trimming cost V 4 bases and J 1 base, with 19 bases left between them. This CDR3 contains 17 residues. Germline V CDR1 and CDR2: MNHEY, SVGEGT. As DNA, the CDR3 is TGTGCCAGCAGTTCCCACCCCGTAGGGGTTCAGAACACTGAAGCTTTCTTT. This gives the protein CASSSHPVGVQNTEAFF.

The V and J genes are TRBV6-1 and TRBJ1-4; 7 positions agree with TRBD1. Germline V lookup: CDR1 MNHNS, CDR2 SASEGT. The CDR3 runs 15 residues. The V gene end was trimmed by 2 bases and the J gene end by 3 bases; junction bases not matched to a gene: 3. In DNA form, the CDR3 reads TGTGCCAGCAGTGAAAGACAGGGTCCTAATGAAAAACTGTTTTTT. Its protein product is CASSERQGPNEKLFF.

V usage is TRBV25-1 and J usage is TRBJ2-2; D is unresolved. The CDR3 is 12 residues long. With 6 bases removed from V and 1 base from J, the gap between germline ends came to 3 bases. Germline CDR1 is MGHDK and CDR2 is SYGVNS. The CDR3 sequence: CASRQNTGELFF. CDR3 sequence (DNA): TGTGCCAGCAGACAGAACACCGGGGAGCTGTTTTTT.

The chain carries TRBV5-1 and TRBJ2-6, with 7 bases aligning to TRBD1. Germline CDR1 SGHRS, CDR2 YFSETQ. The CDR3 sequence is 17 residues long. Unmatched junction bases numbered 12, after V lost 8 bases and J lost 1 base. CDR3 protein: CASRATGFQSGANVLTF. The DNA of the CDR3 is TGCGCCAGTAGGGCGACAGGGTTCCAATCTGGGGCCAACGTCCTGACTTTC.